The 25 T cell receptor beta chains listed next were all sequenced from one sample in a study of OX40 agonist ivuxolimab in advanced cancers. The protocol was immunoSEQ multiplex PCR, while the TCRdb copy is restricted to in-frame clones and leaves out a portion. The repertoire holds roughly 56,000 clones, about 88% seen once, with about 0.77% in the top ten. Sequenced here: CD4+ or CD8+ T cells sorted from blood, sampled in a trial of the OX40 agonist ivuxolimab. The receptors derive from an adult with an advanced solid tumor such as melanoma, head and neck, liver or kidney cancer.

This sequence joins TRBV27 and TRBJ1-1, with a possible D match to TRBD1 (5 bases). Germline CDR1 reads MNHEY; CDR2 reads SMNVEV (reference sequence). CDR3 length equals 16 residues. The V gene lost 6 bases and the J gene lost 1 base, with 18 bases spanning the gap. DNA for the CDR3: TGTGCCAGCAGGGGGGACCATGGACGCCAGAACACTGAAGCTTTCTTT. It is translated as CASRGDHGRQNTEAFF.

In its sample, this clone was seen once. The chain couples TRBV27 to TRBJ1-5, with 9 positions matching TRBD1. The V and J ends lost 2 bases and 0 bases, in that order; junction bases with no gene match: 2. CDR3 length: 16 residues. Germline-derived CDR1 and CDR2 are MNHEY and SMNVEV (reference sequence). Written as DNA, the CDR3 is TGTGCCAGCAGTTTAGTGGACAGGGGTAGCAATCAGCCCCAGCATTTT. Translation gives CASSLVDRGSNQPQHF.

The chain combines TRBV6-5 with TRBJ1-1; tentatively, D is TRBD1 (6 bases). V lost 6 bases, J lost 3 bases, and 8 bases lay in between. Germline lookup yields CDR1 MNHEY and CDR2 SVGAGI. The CDR3 length is 12 residues. CDR3 sequence (DNA): TGTGCCAGCAGCAGGGGTGACACTGAAGCTTTCTTT. It codes for CASSRGDTEAFF.

This clone came up once. The rearrangement uses TRBV18 and TRBJ2-5; 7 positions agree with TRBD2. With V trimmed by 5 bases and J by 3 bases, 15 bases remained unmatched. CDR3 length: 17 residues. Germline V gene data show CDR1 as KGHSH and CDR2 as LQKENI. Written as DNA, the CDR3 is TGTGCCAGCTCATCCTCGCCCGGGACTACTTCGGAAGAGACCCAGTACTTC. Translating gives CASSSSPGTTSEETQYF.

CDR3 amino acids: CASSLTDTQYF. As DNA, the CDR3 is TGTGCCAGCAGTTTGACAGATACGCAGTATTTT. The chain uses TRBV2 and TRBJ2-3; D is uncertain. Germline V CDR1 and CDR2: SNHLY, FYNNEI. CDR3 length equals 11 residues. V lost 5 bases to trimming and J lost 3 bases, with 3 bases between them.

CDR3 in DNA: TGCAGTGCCCCCCTGCGGCGTGGCTACACCTTC. Protein: CSAPLRRGYTF. The chain links TRBV20-1 to TRBJ1-2; D not resolved. This CDR3 is 11 amino acids long. V lost 6 bases and J 7 bases, leaving 12 bases between the germline ends. Germline CDR1 reads DFQATT; CDR2 reads SNEGSKA (reference sequence).

V gene TRBV2 combines with J gene TRBJ2-7; 10 bases match TRBD1. Germline-derived CDR1 and CDR2 are SNHLY and FYNNEI. J lost 5 bases, V lost 6 bases, and 7 bases had no gene match. The CDR3 length is 14 residues. Here the CDR3 reads CASRARDRGNEQYF. The CDR3 bases are TGTGCCAGCAGGGCCCGGGACAGGGGAAACGAGCAGTACTTC.

This clone was detected only once. This chain links TRBV5-1 with TRBJ1-2, with unresolved D. CDR3 length equals 15 residues. Trimming pared 0 bases from V and 0 bases from J, leaving 9 bases between. Germline loops: CDR1 SGHRS, CDR2 YFSETQ. CDR3 coding DNA: TGCGCCAGCAGCTTGGCATCAGGCTCTAACTATGGCTACACCTTC. Translated, it gives CASSLASGSNYGYTF.

V usage is TRBV5-4 and J usage is TRBJ2-5; possibly TRBD2 for D (6 bases). The CDR3 contains 15 residues. Germline lookup yields CDR1 SGHNT and CDR2 YYREEE (reference sequence). V lost 0 bases, J lost 1 base, and 10 bases lay in between. Written as DNA, the CDR3 is TGTGCCAGCAGCTTGGGACTAGACACCCAAGAGACCCAGTACTTC. Its translation is CASSLGLDTQETQYF.

The chain combines TRBV27 with TRBJ1-4; 8 bases line up with TRBD1. J gave up 8 bases and V 5 bases, and 10 bases lay outside the gene matches. The CDR3 loop spans 15 amino acids. Germline V gene sequence: CDR1 MNHEY, CDR2 SMNVEV (reference sequence). The CDR3, as DNA: TGTGCCAGCAGTCTCCAGGGGGCTGTCAGGGAAAAACTGTTTTTT. This sequence encodes CASSLQGAVREKLFF.

CDR3 amino acids: CASSSGLNYGYTF. In DNA form, the CDR3 reads TGTGCCAGCAGCTCGGGACTTAACTATGGCTACACCTTC. The rearrangement joins TRBV5-4 to TRBJ1-2, with TRBD1 as a possible D gene (5 bases). CDR1 is SGHNT, CDR2 YYREEE, per germline (reference sequence). Trimming left V 3 bases short and J 1 base short, with 7 bases between. The CDR3 extends over 13 amino acids.

This clone was counted a single time. The chain employs TRBV30 and TRBJ1-4; D is possibly TRBD1 (5 bases). This CDR3 spans 14 amino acids. The V end lost 4 bases, the J end lost 3 bases, and 12 bases lay between the germline ends. Germline loops: CDR1 GTSNPN, CDR2 SVGIG (reference sequence). CDR3 sequence (DNA): TGTGCCTGGAAATGGAGGGGACCTAATGAAAAACTGTTTTTT. This encodes CAWKWRGPNEKLFF.

This clone was seen more than once but under ten times. The V call is TRBV4-3, the J call TRBJ2-7, with D maybe TRBD2 (5 bases). The CDR3 sequence is 15 residues long. V was trimmed by 0 bases and J by 0 bases, leaving 9 bases between them. Germline values: CDR1 LGHNA, CDR2 YSLEER. The CDR3: CASSQDRTVSYEQYF. CDR3 nucleotide sequence: TGCGCCAGCAGCCAAGACCGGACTGTCTCCTACGAGCAGTACTTC.

The V gene is TRBV5-1, the J gene TRBJ1-1; TRBD1 matches at 10 bases. Germline loops: CDR1 SGHRS, CDR2 YFSETQ. CDR3 length: 15 amino acids. Germline trimming cut 4 bases from V and 2 bases from J; bases unmatched to any gene: 5. The CDR3 bases are TGCGCCAGCAGCCGGTGGGACAGGGGAAACACTGAAGCTTTCTTT. This gives the protein CASSRWDRGNTEAFF.

The chain has TRBV9 and TRBJ1-3; no clear D. Germline V lookup: CDR1 SGDLS, CDR2 YYNGEE. Trimming took 4 bases from V and 0 from J, leaving 14 bases between them. The CDR3 runs 16 residues. The CDR3 region is CASSPEVLSSGNTIYF. The CDR3 bases are TGTGCCAGCAGCCCCGAGGTGCTAAGCTCTGGAAACACCATATATTTT. Drawing the rest from reference TRBV9 and TRBJ1-3, the complete variable domain is DSGVTQTPKHLITATGQRVTLRCSPRSGDLSVYWYQQSLDQGLQFLIQYYNGEERAKGNILERFSAQQFPDLHSELNLSSLELGDSALYFCASSPEVLSSGNTIYFGEGSWLTVV.

This clone was seen a few times. The V call is TRBV2, the J call TRBJ1-5, with a possible D match to TRBD1 (5 bases). V lost 1 base, J lost 7 bases, and 11 bases lay in between. Germline V gene data show CDR1 as SNHLY and CDR2 as FYNNEI. The length of the CDR3 is 14 residues. The CDR3 protein is CASSEGGAQQPQHF. As DNA, the CDR3 is TGTGCCAGCAGTGAAGGCGGGGCCCAACAGCCCCAGCATTTT.

The chain uses TRBV5-1 and TRBJ2-5; possibly TRBD2 for D (6 bases). The CDR3 extends over 13 amino acids. The V end lost 4 bases, the J end lost 1 base, and 8 bases lay between the germline ends. The V gene's germline CDR1 is SGHRS and CDR2 YFSETQ. The CDR3 coding sequence is TGCGCCAGCAGCCGGGACTTCCAAGAGACCCAGTACTTC. Protein: CASSRDFQETQYF.

In its sample, this clone was seen once. The chain joins TRBV7-2 to TRBJ2-5; maybe TRBD2 (6 bases). CDR1 and CDR2 (germline): SGHTA, FQGNSA. The V gene lost 1 base and the J gene lost 2 bases, with 14 bases spanning the gap. This CDR3 has 16 residues. The CDR3 sequence: CASSLVLGGAQETQYF. CDR3 DNA: TGTGCCAGCAGCTTAGTTTTGGGCGGGGCACAAGAGACCCAGTACTTC.

CDR3 residues: CASSYSLWGGGNTIYF. CDR3 DNA sequence: TGTGCCAGCAGTTACTCCCTGTGGGGAGGGGGAAACACCATATATTTT. The V and J genes are TRBV6-5 and TRBJ1-3, with D unclear. The germline CDR1 and CDR2 sequences are MNHEY and SVGAGI. The V end was cut by 0 bases, the J end by 4 bases, with 13 bases between. CDR3 length: 16 amino acids.

V and J are TRBV19 and TRBJ1-4; unclear D gene. The V end lost 5 bases, the J end lost 7 bases, and 17 bases lay between the germline ends. The length of the CDR3 is 15 residues. Germline CDR1 is LNHDA and CDR2 is SQIVND (reference sequence). For the CDR3, the DNA is TGTGCCAGTAGTCCTGACATCTCCCCCCCTGAAAAACTGTTTTTT. This translates into CASSPDISPPEKLFF.

This chain connects TRBV29-1 to TRBJ1-3; 8 nucleotides align to TRBD1. This CDR3 is 12 amino acids long. The V segment lost 3 bases and the J segment 7 bases; nucleotides outside the gene matches: 2. CDR1 SQVTM and CDR2 ANQGSEA come from the germline V gene. For the CDR3, the DNA is TGCAGCGTTGACCCAGGGGGCAACACCATATATTTT. This gives the protein CSVDPGGNTIYF.

This clone was seen more than once but under ten times. The chain employs TRBV29-1 and TRBJ2-7; TRBD1 might be the D (6 bases). CDR1 and CDR2 from the germline V gene are SQVTM and ANQGSEA. The CDR3 runs to 11 residues. The CDR3 nucleotides are TGCCGCCACAGGGTCCCCCCTGGCAAGTACTTC. It is translated as CRHRVPPGKYF.

V usage is TRBV5-4 and J usage is TRBJ2-2; 10 bases fit TRBD2. Germline V lookup: CDR1 SGHNT, CDR2 YYREEE (reference sequence). The J segment lost 8 bases and the V segment lost 4 bases, leaving 11 bases of the junction unmatched. The CDR3 extends over 16 amino acids. DNA for the CDR3: TGTGCCAGCAGCCGACCGGGACTAGCGAATCTGGGGGAGCTGTTTTTT. This encodes CASSRPGLANLGELFF.

This chain's CDR3 is CASSEGTGMTNEKLFF. The DNA for the CDR3 is TGTGCCAGCAGTGAAGGGACGGGGATGACTAATGAAAAACTGTTTTTT. V and J are TRBV6-1 and TRBJ1-4; no firm D call. This CDR3 spans 16 amino acids. CDR1 is MNHNS and CDR2 is SASEGT in the germline V gene. The germline V and J ends were trimmed by 1 base and 2 bases, with 11 bases remaining between them.

The chain carries TRBV29-1 and TRBJ2-2, with unresolved D. Trimming took off 1 base at V and 4 bases at J, with 13 bases between the two ends. CDR3 size: 15 residues. The V gene's germline CDR1 is SQVTM and CDR2 ANQGSEA. The CDR3 protein is CSVEGEPGPTGELFF. As DNA, the CDR3 is TGCAGCGTTGAAGGCGAGCCGGGCCCCACCGGGGAGCTGTTTTTT.